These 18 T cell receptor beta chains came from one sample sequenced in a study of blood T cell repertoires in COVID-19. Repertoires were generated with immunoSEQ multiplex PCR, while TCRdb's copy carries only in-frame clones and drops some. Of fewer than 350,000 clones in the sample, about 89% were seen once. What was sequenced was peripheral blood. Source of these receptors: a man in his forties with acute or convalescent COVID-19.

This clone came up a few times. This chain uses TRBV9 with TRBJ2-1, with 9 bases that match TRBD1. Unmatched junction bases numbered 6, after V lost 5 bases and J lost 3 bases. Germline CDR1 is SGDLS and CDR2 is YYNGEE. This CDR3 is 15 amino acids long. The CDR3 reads CASSEQGAFYNEQFF. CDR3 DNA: TGTGCCAGCAGTGAACAGGGGGCTTTCTACAATGAGCAGTTCTTC.

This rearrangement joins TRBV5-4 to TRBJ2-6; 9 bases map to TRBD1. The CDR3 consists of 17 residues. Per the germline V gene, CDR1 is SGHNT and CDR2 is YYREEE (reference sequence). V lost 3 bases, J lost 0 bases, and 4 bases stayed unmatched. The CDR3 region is CASSYGTGISGANVLTF. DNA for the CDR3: TGTGCCAGCAGCTATGGGACAGGGATCTCTGGGGCCAACGTCCTGACTTTC.

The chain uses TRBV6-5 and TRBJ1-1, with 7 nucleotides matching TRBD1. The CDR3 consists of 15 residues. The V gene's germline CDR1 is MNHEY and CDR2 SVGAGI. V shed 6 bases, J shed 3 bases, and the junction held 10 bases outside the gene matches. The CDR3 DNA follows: TGTGCCAGCAGCCCGAAACAGGGGCGGGACACTGAAGCTTTCTTT. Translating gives CASSPKQGRDTEAFF.

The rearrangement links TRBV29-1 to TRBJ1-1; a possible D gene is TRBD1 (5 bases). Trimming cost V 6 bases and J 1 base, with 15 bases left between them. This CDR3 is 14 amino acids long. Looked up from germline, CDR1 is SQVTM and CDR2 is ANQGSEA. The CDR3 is CSVTLRAANTEAFF. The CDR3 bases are TGCAGCGTCACCCTCAGGGCCGCGAACACTGAAGCTTTCTTT.

The CDR3 DNA is TGTGCCACCAGCAGTCCCGGGACTTCCTACGAGCAGTACTTC. This codes for CATSSPGTSYEQYF. The V gene is TRBV15, the J gene TRBJ2-7, with D tentatively TRBD2 (6 bases). Trimming cost V 3 bases and J 1 base, with 10 bases left between them. CDR1 and CDR2 (germline): LNHNV, YYDKDF (reference sequence). The length of the CDR3 is 14 residues.

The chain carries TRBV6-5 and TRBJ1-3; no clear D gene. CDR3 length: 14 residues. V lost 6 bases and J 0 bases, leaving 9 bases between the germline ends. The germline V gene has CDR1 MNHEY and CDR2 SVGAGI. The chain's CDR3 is CASREHYSGNTIYF. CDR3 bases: TGTGCCAGCAGGGAGCATTACTCTGGAAACACCATATATTTT.

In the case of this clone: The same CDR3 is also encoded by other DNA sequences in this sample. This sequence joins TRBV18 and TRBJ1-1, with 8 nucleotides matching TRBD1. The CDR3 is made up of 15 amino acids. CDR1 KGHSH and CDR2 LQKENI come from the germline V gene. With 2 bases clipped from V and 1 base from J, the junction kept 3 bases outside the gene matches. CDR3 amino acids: CASSPTGTGNTEAFF. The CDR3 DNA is TGTGCCAGCTCACCAACCGGGACAGGGAACACTGAAGCTTTCTTT. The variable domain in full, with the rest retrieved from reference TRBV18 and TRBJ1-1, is NAGVMQNPRHLVRRRGQEARLRCSPMKGHSHVYWYRQLPEEGLKFMVYLQKENIIDESGMPKERFSAEFPKEGPSILRIQQVVRGDSAAYFCASSPTGTGNTEAFFGQGTRLTVV.

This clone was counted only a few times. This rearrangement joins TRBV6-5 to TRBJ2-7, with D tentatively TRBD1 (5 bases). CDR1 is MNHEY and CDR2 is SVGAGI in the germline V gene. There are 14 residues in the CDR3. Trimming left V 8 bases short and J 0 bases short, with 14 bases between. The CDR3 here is CASLYWGSSYEQYF. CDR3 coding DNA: TGTGCCAGCCTATACTGGGGCAGCTCCTACGAGCAGTACTTC.

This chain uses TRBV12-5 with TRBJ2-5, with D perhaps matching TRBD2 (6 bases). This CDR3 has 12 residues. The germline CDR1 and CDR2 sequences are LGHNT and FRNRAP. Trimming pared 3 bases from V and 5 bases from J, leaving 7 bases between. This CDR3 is CASGFGGETQYF. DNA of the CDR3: TGTGCTAGTGGTTTTGGGGGGGAGACCCAGTACTTC.

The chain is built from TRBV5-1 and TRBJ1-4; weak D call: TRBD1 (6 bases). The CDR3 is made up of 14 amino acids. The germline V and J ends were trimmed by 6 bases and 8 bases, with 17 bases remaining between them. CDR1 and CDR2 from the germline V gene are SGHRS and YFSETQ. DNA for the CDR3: TGCGCCAGCACCCAGGGAACAGGGACCGAAAAACTGTTTTTT. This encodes CASTQGTGTEKLFF.

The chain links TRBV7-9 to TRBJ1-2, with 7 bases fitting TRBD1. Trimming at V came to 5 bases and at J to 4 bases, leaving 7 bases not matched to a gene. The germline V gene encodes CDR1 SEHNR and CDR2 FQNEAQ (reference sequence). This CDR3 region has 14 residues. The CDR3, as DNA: TGTGCCAGCAGCCTGACAGGGCAAAGCTATGGCTACACCTTC. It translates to CASSLTGQSYGYTF. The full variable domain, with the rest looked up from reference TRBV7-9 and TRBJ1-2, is DTGVSQNPRHKITKRGQNVTFRCDPISEHNRLYWYRQTLGQGPEFLTYFQNEAQLEKSRLLSDRFSAERPKGSFSTLEIQRTEQGDSAMYLCASSLTGQSYGYTFGSGTRLTVV.

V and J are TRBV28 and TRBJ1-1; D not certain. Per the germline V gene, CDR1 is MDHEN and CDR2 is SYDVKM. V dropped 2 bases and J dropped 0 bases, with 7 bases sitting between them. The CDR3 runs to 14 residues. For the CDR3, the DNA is TGTGCCAGCAGTTTAGGCCAGGTGAACACTGAAGCTTTCTTT. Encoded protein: CASSLGQVNTEAFF.

The CDR3 nucleotides are TGTGCCAGCAGCTCTGGACAGGGGCCCCTCCACTTT. Translating it yields CASSSGQGPLHF. The rearrangement joins TRBV7-3 to TRBJ1-6, with 9 nucleotides matching TRBD1. Germline-derived CDR1 and CDR2 are SGHTA and FQGTGA. The CDR3 extends over 12 amino acids. V shed 4 bases and J 13 bases; nucleotides not matched to a gene: 2.

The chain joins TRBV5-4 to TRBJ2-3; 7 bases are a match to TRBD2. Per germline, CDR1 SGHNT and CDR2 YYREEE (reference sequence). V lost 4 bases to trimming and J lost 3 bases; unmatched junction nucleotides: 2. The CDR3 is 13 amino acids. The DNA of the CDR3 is TGTGCCAGCAGCCAGCGGGAAACAGATACGCAGTATTTT. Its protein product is CASSQRETDTQYF. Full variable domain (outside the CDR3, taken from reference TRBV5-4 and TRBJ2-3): ETGVTQSPTHLIKTRGQQVTLRCSSQSGHNTVSWYQQALGQGPQFIFQYYREEENGRGNFPPRFSGLQFPNYSSELNVNALELDDSALYLCASSQRETDTQYFGPGTRLTVL.

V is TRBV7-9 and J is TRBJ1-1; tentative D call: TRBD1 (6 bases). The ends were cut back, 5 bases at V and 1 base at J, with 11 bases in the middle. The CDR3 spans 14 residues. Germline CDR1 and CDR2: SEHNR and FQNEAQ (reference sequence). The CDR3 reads CASSQPTGNTEAFF. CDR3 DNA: TGTGCCAGCAGCCAACCGACAGGGAACACTGAAGCTTTCTTT.

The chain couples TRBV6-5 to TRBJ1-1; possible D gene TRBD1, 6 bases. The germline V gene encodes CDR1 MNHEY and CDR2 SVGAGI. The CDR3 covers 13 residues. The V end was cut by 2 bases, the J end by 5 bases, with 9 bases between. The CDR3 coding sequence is TGTGCCAGCAGTTACGTAAGGGGGACTGAAGCTTTCTTT. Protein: CASSYVRGTEAFF.

The CDR3 region is CSVRGYRGRDTGELFF. As DNA, the CDR3 is TGCAGCGTTCGCGGCTACAGGGGGCGGGACACCGGGGAGCTGTTTTTT. This chain joins TRBV29-1 and TRBJ2-2; 9 bases fit TRBD1. The length of the CDR3 is 16 residues. J lost 3 bases, V lost 5 bases, and 10 bases had no gene match. CDR1 and CDR2 from the germline V gene are SQVTM and ANQGSEA.

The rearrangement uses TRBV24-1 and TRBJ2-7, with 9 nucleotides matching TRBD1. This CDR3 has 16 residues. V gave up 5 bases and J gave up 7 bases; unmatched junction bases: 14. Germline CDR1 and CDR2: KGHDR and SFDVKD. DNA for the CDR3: TGTGCCACCAGTGGCAAGGGACAGGGTGCCCTAGGGGAGCAGTACTTC. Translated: CATSGKGQGALGEQYF.